Below, 18 T cell receptor beta chains from the same sample are listed, as sequenced in a study of T-cell memory formation after mild COVID-19. TCRdb re-called the 5' RACE reads with MiXCR, one entry per CDR3 protein. The sample includes 120,000 or so distinct CDR3 sequences, about 5.9% of them seen just once. Sequenced sample: PBMCs or a T cell subset sorted from them (not recorded which). These TCRs come from an adult woman who had mild COVID-19 (a few samples of this study predate the infection). Cell type and time point are not known.

The gene calls are TRBV20-1 and TRBJ2-7; D could derive from TRBD1 or TRBD2 (5 bases each). Germline loops: CDR1 DFQATT, CDR2 SNEGSKA (reference sequence). This CDR3 contains 20 residues. The CDR3 loop reads CTARRRYSGQLSPGTYEQYF. CDR3 DNA: TGCACCGCTAGGCGTAGATATTCGGGGCAACTTTCTCCTGGGACCTACGAGCAGTACTTC.

In its sample, this clonotype was seen a few times. The rearrangement links TRBV3-1 to TRBJ1-6; no clear D. Trimming removed 5 bases at V and 9 bases at J, with 17 bases between. The CDR3 length is 15 residues. In germline, CDR1 is LGHDT, CDR2 YNNKEL (reference sequence). This CDR3 reads CASSVQDAGVSPLHF. The CDR3 DNA sequence: TGTGCCAGCAGCGTGCAGGACGCGGGAGTTTCACCCCTCCACTTT.

This clonotype was picked up many times. The chain links TRBV7-9 to TRBJ1-1; 7 bases align to TRBD1. Germline V gives CDR1 SEHNR, CDR2 FQNEAQ (reference sequence). J gave up 4 bases and V 1 base, and 6 bases lay outside the gene matches. This CDR3 contains 15 residues. The CDR3, as DNA: TGTGCCAGCAGCTTAGGCGGGACAGTCGGCACTGAAGCTTTCTTT. Translating gives CASSLGGTVGTEAFF.

This clonotype was detected many times. The rearrangement links TRBV24-1 to TRBJ1-2, with no clear D. Germline-derived CDR1 and CDR2 are KGHDR and SFDVKD. The CDR3 consists of 13 residues. V lost 0 bases and J lost 8, with 9 bases in between. CDR3 region: CATSDLPAEGYTF. As DNA, the CDR3 is TGTGCCACCAGTGATTTGCCAGCGGAGGGCTACACCTTC.

This clonotype occurred many times. The chain carries TRBV29-1 and TRBJ2-7; no firm D call. The CDR3 extends over 12 amino acids. Trimming removed 1 base at V and 5 bases at J, with 9 bases between. Looked up from germline, CDR1 is SQVTM and CDR2 is ANQGSEA. For the CDR3, the DNA is TGCAGCGTTGAAGGTTTAGCCCACGAGCAGTACTTC. It yields the protein CSVEGLAHEQYF.

This clonotype was seen more than once but under ten times. The chain employs TRBV5-6 and TRBJ2-5; TRBD2 matches at 7 bases. The germline V gene encodes CDR1 SGHDT and CDR2 YYEEEE. The CDR3 has 15 residues. With V trimmed by 6 bases and J by 7 bases, 15 bases remained unmatched. Here the CDR3 reads CASKTGGDPGGTQYF. CDR3 sequence (DNA): TGTGCCAGCAAAACGGGGGGTGACCCAGGAGGGACCCAGTACTTC.

This clonotype was counted a few times. V gene TRBV6-5 combines with J gene TRBJ1-1; 7 bases map to TRBD1. V trimming: 6 bases; J trimming: 4 bases; junction bases outside the gene matches: 17. CDR1 is MNHEY, CDR2 SVGAGI, per germline. The CDR3 totals 17 residues. CDR3 nucleotide sequence: TGTGCCAGCAGCAAGGCAGGGGGAACAAGGGGGAGCACTGAAGCTTTCTTT. Protein: CASSKAGGTRGSTEAFF.

This rearrangement joins TRBV7-3 to TRBJ2-3, with 8 bases that match TRBD2. Germline values: CDR1 SGHTA, CDR2 FQGTGA. V shed 4 bases and J 3 bases; nucleotides not matched to a gene: 12. The CDR3 spans 17 residues. In DNA form, the CDR3 reads TGTGCCAGCAGCTCATCATATAGCGGGGTGATTACAGATACGCAGTATTTT. As protein: CASSSSYSGVITDTQYF.

A remark on this clonotype: With a much larger clone just one base away, this may be a read error. This rearrangement joins TRBV10-3 to TRBJ2-5; D is unresolved. Germline CDR1 and CDR2: ENHRY and SYGVKD. The CDR3 consists of 14 residues. The chain's CDR3 is CALSERAGVETQYF. CDR3 nucleotides: TGTGCCCTCAGTGAACGGGCTGGGGTGGAGACCCAGTACTTC.

This clonotype appeared a few times. The chain uses TRBV3-1 and TRBJ2-7, with a weak D call TRBD2 (7 bases). CDR1 and CDR2 (germline): LGHDT, YNNKEL (reference sequence). CDR3 length: 16 amino acids. V lost 3 bases and J 3 bases, leaving 18 bases between the germline ends. CDR3 DNA sequence: TGTGCCAGCAGCCAGAGACGGGGGGCGAGGAACTACGAGCAGTACTTC. This gives the protein CASSQRRGARNYEQYF.

The chain has TRBV11-2 and TRBJ1-1; possibly TRBD1 for D (5 bases). The ends were cut back, 3 bases at V and 1 base at J, with 9 bases in the middle. The CDR3 consists of 14 residues. The germline gives CDR1 SGHAT, CDR2 FQNNGV. CDR3 sequence: CASSFGTTNTEAFF. In nucleotides, the CDR3 is TGTGCCAGCAGCTTCGGGACGACGAACACTGAAGCTTTCTTT.

The chain employs TRBV7-2 and TRBJ1-1; a possible D gene is TRBD1 (6 bases). The germline CDR1 and CDR2 sequences are SGHTA and FQGNSA. The germline V and J ends were trimmed by 2 bases and 1 base, with 11 bases remaining between them. The CDR3 has 15 amino acids. For the CDR3, the DNA is TGTGCCAGCAGCTTACAGGGGAGGTGGAACACTGAAGCTTTCTTT. It codes for CASSLQGRWNTEAFF. The whole variable domain, filled in from reference TRBV7-2 and TRBJ1-1, reads GAGVSQSPSNKVTEKGKDVELRCDPISGHTALYWYRQSLGQGLEFLIYFQGNSAPDKSGLPSDRFSAERTGGSVSTLTIQRTQQEDSAVYLCASSLQGRWNTEAFFGQGTRLTVV.

This clonotype was observed a few times. V is TRBV20-1 and J is TRBJ1-1; D is ambiguous. The germline CDR1 and CDR2 sequences are DFQATT and SNEGSKA (reference sequence). CDR3 size: 14 residues. V was clipped by 0 bases and J by 8 bases, with 16 bases between them. The DNA of the CDR3 is TGCAGTGCTAGAGATGGCAGCCCCGCTAAGGAAGCTTTCTTT. Amino acid sequence: CSARDGSPAKEAFF.

This clonotype was recorded a few times. The chain combines TRBV7-2 with TRBJ1-1; the match to TRBD1 covers 8 bases. Germline V gives CDR1 SGHTA, CDR2 FQGNSA. CDR3 length: 15 residues. The J segment lost 1 base and the V segment lost 5 bases, leaving 6 bases of the junction unmatched. The DNA for the CDR3 is TGTGCCAGCAGCCTCTGGACAGGGAAGAACACTGAAGCTTTCTTT. It yields the protein CASSLWTGKNTEAFF.

This chain uses TRBV14 with TRBJ1-1; possibly TRBD1 for D (6 bases). The CDR3 extends over 16 amino acids. Germline-derived CDR1 and CDR2 are SGHDN and FVKESK. V dropped 1 base and J dropped 4 bases, with 16 bases sitting between them. The CDR3 protein is CASSQAWGLRGTEAFF. CDR3 bases: TGTGCCAGCAGCCAAGCATGGGGGCTGAGAGGCACTGAAGCTTTCTTT.

The table lists this clonotype with many counts. Here the CDR3 DNA reads TGTGCCAGCAGATCTGGACTGCTATATGGCTACACCTTC. It translates to CASRSGLLYGYTF. This rearrangement joins TRBV12-3 or TRBV12-4 to TRBJ1-2; D unclear. V dropped 6 bases and J dropped 5 bases, with 13 bases sitting between them. The CDR3 loop spans 13 amino acids.

This clonotype was seen many times. The V and J genes are TRBV20-1 and TRBJ2-7, with 7 bases aligning to TRBD1. V was pared by 3 bases and J by 6 bases, with 11 bases of the junction left unmatched. CDR3 length: 14 residues. In germline, CDR1 is DFQATT, CDR2 SNEGSKA (reference sequence). The CDR3 spells CSASSGTVGLEQYF. CDR3 DNA sequence: TGCAGTGCTAGTTCCGGGACAGTGGGTCTCGAGCAGTACTTC.

This clonotype was counted a few times. J is TRBJ2-7 and V is TRBV24-1; perhaps TRBD2 as D (5 bases). Between the trimmed V and J ends, which lost 4 bases and 0 bases, there was a span of 12 bases. The CDR3 contains 15 residues. Germline V gene lookup returns CDR1 KGHDR and CDR2 SFDVKD. Written as DNA, the CDR3 is TGTGCCACCAGTGAGCATCCGGGGTCCTCCTACGAGCAGTACTTC. Translation gives CATSEHPGSSYEQYF.